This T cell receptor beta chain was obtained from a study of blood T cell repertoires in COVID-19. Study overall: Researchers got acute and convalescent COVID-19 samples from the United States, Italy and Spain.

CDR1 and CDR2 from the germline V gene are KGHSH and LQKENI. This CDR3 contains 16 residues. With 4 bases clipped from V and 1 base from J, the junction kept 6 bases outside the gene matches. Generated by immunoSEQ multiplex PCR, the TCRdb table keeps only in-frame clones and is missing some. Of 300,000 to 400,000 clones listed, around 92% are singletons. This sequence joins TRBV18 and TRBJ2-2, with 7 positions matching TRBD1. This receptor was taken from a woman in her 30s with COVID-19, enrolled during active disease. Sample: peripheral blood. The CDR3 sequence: CASSLQGTENTGELFF. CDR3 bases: TGTGCCAGCTCACTCCAAGGGACAGAGAACACCGGGGAGCTGTTTTTT. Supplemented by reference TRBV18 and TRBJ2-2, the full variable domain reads NAGVMQNPRHLVRRRGQEARLRCSPMKGHSHVYWYRQLPEEGLKFMVYLQKENIIDESGMPKERFSAEFPKEGPSILRIQQVVRGDSAAYFCASSLQGTENTGELFFGEGSRLTVL.